This T cell receptor beta chain was identified in a study of control samples from healthy donors and cancer patients (dated by TCRdb to 2019 to 2021). Library prep was done by the immunoSEQ multiplex PCR assay. TCRdb holds this immuneACCESS table with in-frame rearrangements only. Some clones are missing; in checked studies, unresolved V genes explain under half, and the rest has no known cause. Across this sample there are about 160,000 clones, with roughly 90% seen only once. Approximately 12% of the sample is held by the ten biggest clonotypes. Concerning this clone itself: Its antigen target is currently unknown. There are no base qualities to consult, and no much larger clone falls within one base. At the DNA level, this CDR3 is encoded by other sequences in the same sample as well.

Reading from cysteine to phenylalanine, the CDR3 counts 11 amino acids. The only DNA kept is the CDR3, 33 bases in frame from the first base. CDR1 and CDR2 were assigned from the germline V gene as SGHTA and FQGNSA. V was cut back by 5 bases and J by 3 bases, leaving a gap of 4 bases between them. The rearrangement combines TRBV7-2 with TRBJ1-1; no D segment can be confidently identified. Sequenced input: blood. The sequence came from a man under 40 in good health. The nucleotides read TGTGCCAGCAGCCGGGACACTGAAGCTTTCTTT. The resulting protein is CASSRDTEAFF.